The present entry profiles one TCR beta chain with its context. Its antigen is undetermined. This entry belongs to a study of post-analysis software for immune sequencing data. Findings of the study overall: Significantly lower normalized Chao1 diversity was seen in multiple sclerosis patients than in controls. Controls had lower frequencies than patients of about 5 TRBV segments, which included TRBV5-6, TRBV5-1 and TRBV20-1.

Trimming took off 4 bases at V and 4 bases at J, with 14 bases between the two ends. In germline, CDR1 is SGHDT, CDR2 YYEEEE. The CDR3 contains 14 residues. Unique molecular identifiers were carried by the TCR beta cDNA libraries. One entry per CDR3 protein results from TCRdb running MiXCR on the PCR reads. The profile shows approximately 630,000 distinct CDR3 sequences, around 60% of them singletons. This receptor was obtained from a girl aged 2 to 10 with multiple sclerosis. V usage is TRBV5-6 and J usage is TRBJ1-2, with D perhaps matching TRBD1 (6 bases). The sample was blood. This chain's CDR3 is CASSLLRDTYGYTF. CDR3 DNA: TGTGCCAGCAGCCTCCTCCGGGACACCTATGGCTACACCTTC.